The 18 T cell receptor beta chains in this list originate from one sample, sequenced in a study of PD-1 blockade in classical Hodgkin lymphoma. Time point: newly diagnosed, previously untreated cHL patient sample. The CD4+ T cells used were purified from thawed PBMCs through magnetic negative selection. The repertoire was sequenced with immunoSEQ multiplex PCR; TCRdb's copy has only in-frame clones and lacks some. The repertoire holds about 15,000 clones, with about 82% as singletons. The specimen sequenced was CD4+ T cells from blood. The receptors were gathered from a human donor with classical Hodgkin lymphoma.

The chain combines TRBV2 with TRBJ2-5; 9 bases are a match to TRBD2. Per germline, CDR1 SNHLY and CDR2 FYNNEI. This CDR3 spans 15 amino acids. With 7 bases clipped from V and 5 bases from J, the junction kept 11 bases outside the gene matches. The CDR3 protein is CASIRIAGVRETQYF. In DNA, the CDR3 is TGTGCCAGCATCCGAATAGCGGGAGTGAGGGAGACCCAGTACTTC. Full variable domain (missing parts from reference TRBV2 and TRBJ2-5): EPEVTQTPSHQVTQMGQEVILRCVPISNHLYFYWYRQILGQKVEFLVSFYNNEISEKSEIFDDQFSVERPDGSNFTLKIRSTKLEDSAMYFCASIRIAGVRETQYFGPGTRLLVL.

V is TRBV4-1 and J is TRBJ2-5; D is undetermined. The germline CDR1 and CDR2 sequences are MGHRA and YSYEKL. This CDR3 region has 14 residues. V was clipped by 0 bases and J by 5 bases, with 10 bases between them. The CDR3 spells CASSQDFGRETQYF. The CDR3 bases are TGCGCCAGCAGCCAAGACTTCGGGCGGGAGACCCAGTACTTC.

The chain is built from TRBV7-2 and TRBJ2-7; 7 bases line up with TRBD2. The length of the CDR3 is 14 residues. Germline trimming cut 5 bases from V and 3 bases from J; bases unmatched to any gene: 7. Germline V CDR1 and CDR2: SGHTA, FQGNSA. The CDR3 DNA is TGTGCCAGCAGCCGGAGCGGGGACCGCTACGAGCAGTACTTC. Protein product: CASSRSGDRYEQYF.

The J gene is TRBJ1-2, the V gene TRBV7-2; 10 positions match TRBD1. The V and J ends lost 4 bases and 0 bases, in that order; junction bases with no gene match: 5. The CDR3 is made up of 16 amino acids. Germline V gives CDR1 SGHTA, CDR2 FQGNSA. This CDR3 reads CASSSTGGLTNYGYTF. In DNA form, the CDR3 reads TGTGCCAGCAGCTCGACAGGGGGCCTAACTAACTATGGCTACACCTTC. Supplemented by reference TRBV7-2 and TRBJ1-2, the full variable domain reads GAGVSQSPSNKVTEKGKDVELRCDPISGHTALYWYRQSLGQGLEFLIYFQGNSAPDKSGLPSDRFSAERTGGSVSTLTIQRTQQEDSAVYLCASSSTGGLTNYGYTFGSGTRLTVV.

This clone has only a few counts. The chain joins TRBV19 to TRBJ2-7; D unresolved. V was cut by 1 base and J by 2 bases, with 9 bases left in between. Germline assignment: CDR1 LNHDA and CDR2 SQIVND (reference sequence). This CDR3 spans 14 amino acids. The CDR3 DNA is TGTGCCAGTAGTATAGGAACCGGGCCCTACGAGCAGTACTTC. It specifies CASSIGTGPYEQYF. Based on the CDR3 plus reference TRBV19 and TRBJ2-7, the full variable domain is DGGITQSPKYLFRKEGQNVTLSCEQNLNHDAMYWYRQDPGQGLRLIYYSQIVNDFQKGDIAEGYSVSREKKESFPLTVTSAQKNPTAFYLCASSIGTGPYEQYFGPGTRLTVT.

This clone appeared a single time. V and J are TRBV30 and TRBJ2-3; 8 bases line up with TRBD2. With 2 bases clipped from V and 4 bases from J, the junction kept 5 bases outside the gene matches. There are 14 residues in the CDR3. Germline CDR1 is GTSNPN and CDR2 is SVGIG (reference sequence). CDR3 DNA sequence: TGTGCCTGGAGTCCCAGCGGGAGACCAGATACGCAGTATTTT. It encodes CAWSPSGRPDTQYF.

The CDR3 sequence: CAISNPGTSGYNEQFF. In nucleotides, the CDR3 is TGTGCCATCAGCAATCCCGGGACTAGCGGTTACAATGAGCAGTTCTTC. The chain carries TRBV10-3 and TRBJ2-1; 11 bases match TRBD2. The CDR3 loop spans 16 amino acids. Trimming removed 6 bases from V and 4 bases from J; junction bases left unmatched: 8. Germline CDR1 reads ENHRY; CDR2 reads SYGVKD.

The chain links TRBV5-1 to TRBJ2-2; TRBD1 matches 8 bases. V gave up 3 bases and J gave up 5 bases; unmatched junction bases: 6. This CDR3 is 15 amino acids long. Per germline, CDR1 SGHRS and CDR2 YFSETQ. CDR3 DNA: TGCGCCAGCAGCTCGCTAACAGGGGGAACCGGGGAGCTGTTTTTT. Encoded protein: CASSSLTGGTGELFF.

The chain couples TRBV29-1 to TRBJ2-1, with D possibly being TRBD1 or TRBD2 (5 bases each). From germline, CDR1 is SQVTM and CDR2 ANQGSEA. Trimming removed 6 bases from V and 0 bases from J, with 15 bases in between. This CDR3 has 15 amino acids. The DNA for the CDR3 is TGCAGCGTACTAGGGACGAATAGCTCCTACAATGAGCAGTTCTTC. Translation gives CSVLGTNSSYNEQFF.

The chain is built from TRBV7-3 and TRBJ2-6, with D maybe TRBD1 (5 bases). The CDR3 has 17 residues. Trimming removed 2 bases from V and 3 bases from J, with 14 bases in between. Germline CDR1 and CDR2: SGHTA and FQGTGA. The CDR3: CASSLAGPRDGANVLTF. The CDR3 region has the DNA TGTGCCAGCAGCTTAGCAGGGCCCAGGGATGGGGCCAACGTCCTGACTTTC.

The chain combines TRBV18 with TRBJ2-2; D possibly uses TRBD1 or TRBD2 (5 bases each). V was trimmed by 3 bases and J by 3 bases, leaving 17 bases between them. CDR1 is KGHSH, CDR2 LQKENI, per germline. This CDR3 has 17 amino acids. The CDR3 loop reads CASSPAGSALDTGELFF. CDR3 nucleotide sequence: TGTGCCAGCTCACCGGCAGGGAGTGCGTTGGACACCGGGGAGCTGTTTTTT.

The CDR3 coding sequence is TGTGCCAGCAGTCCCTCACGGACAGCCTACGAGCAGTACTTC. It codes for CASSPSRTAYEQYF. This chain joins TRBV27 and TRBJ2-7; D might be TRBD1 (6 bases). The germline V gene has CDR1 MNHEY and CDR2 SMNVEV (reference sequence). V was pared by 5 bases and J by 2 bases, with 13 bases between. The CDR3 contains 14 residues.

The chain has TRBV30 and TRBJ1-2, with D hard to call. V dropped 4 bases and J dropped 2 bases, with 11 bases sitting between them. Germline loops: CDR1 GTSNPN, CDR2 SVGIG (reference sequence). This CDR3 region has 13 residues. CDR3 sequence: CAWTKLPNYGYTF. DNA of the CDR3: TGTGCCTGGACTAAACTGCCAAACTATGGCTACACCTTC.

This sequence joins TRBV18 and TRBJ2-1; TRBD2 matches at 7 bases. The CDR3 is 14 residues long. Germline values: CDR1 KGHSH, CDR2 LQKENI. V dropped 6 bases and J dropped 4; count of bases not matched to a gene: 6. CDR3: CASSEREVYNEQFF. As DNA, the CDR3 is TGTGCCAGCTCCGAACGGGAGGTATACAATGAGCAGTTCTTC. The full variable domain, its missing parts supplied by reference TRBV18 and TRBJ2-1, is NAGVMQNPRHLVRRRGQEARLRCSPMKGHSHVYWYRQLPEEGLKFMVYLQKENIIDESGMPKERFSAEFPKEGPSILRIQQVVRGDSAAYFCASSEREVYNEQFFGPGTRLTVL.

The genes are TRBV9 and TRBJ1-3, with no clear D. CDR3 length: 16 residues. CDR1 is SGDLS and CDR2 is YYNGEE in the germline V gene. Trimming pared 4 bases from V and 0 bases from J, leaving 14 bases between. CDR3 region: CASSPTLRDSGNTIYF. The DNA of the CDR3 is TGTGCCAGCAGCCCAACATTACGTGACTCTGGAAACACCATATATTTT.

The V and J genes are TRBV18 and TRBJ1-4; 7 bases are shared with TRBD1. This CDR3 has 17 residues. Germline assignment: CDR1 KGHSH and CDR2 LQKENI. V was pared by 1 base and J by 2 bases, with 7 bases of the junction left unmatched. CDR3 nucleotide sequence: TGTGCCAGCTCACCACTGGCAGGACAGGCGACTAATGAAAAACTGTTTTTT. Translated: CASSPLAGQATNEKLFF.

This clone was observed a few times. J is TRBJ2-7 and V is TRBV29-1, with TRBD2 identical over 7 bases. From germline, CDR1 is SQVTM and CDR2 ANQGSEA. The ends lost 7 bases at V and 6 bases at J; junction bases unmatched: 9. This CDR3 region has 12 residues. For the CDR3, the DNA is TGCAGCGCCCGCAGTGGGGGGGGCGAGCAGTACTTC. It yields the protein CSARSGGGEQYF.

The CDR3 region is CASSYSGTGSLYGYTF. CDR3 in DNA: TGTGCCAGCAGTTACTCAGGGACAGGCTCCCTCTATGGCTACACCTTC. The rearrangement links TRBV6-5 to TRBJ1-2, with TRBD1 identical over 8 bases. Germline V CDR1 and CDR2: MNHEY, SVGAGI. The CDR3 spans 16 residues. The junction had 7 bases not matched to a gene; V was cut back by 0 bases and J by 4 bases.